The present TCR beta chain was sequenced within a study of T cells in localized non-small cell lung cancer. In germline, CDR1 is MDHEN, CDR2 SYDVKM. Germline trimming cut 6 bases from V and 5 bases from J; bases unmatched to any gene: 4. This CDR3 region has 13 residues. Some clones are missing from TCRdb's copy, which holds only in-frame ones; the method was immunoSEQ multiplex PCR. The sample has about 11,000 clones, under 90% seen once. Here the sequenced sample was peripheral blood, taken before any cancer treatment. This chain uses TRBV28 with TRBJ1-5, with TRBD1 matching 7 bases. This clonotype was sampled from a male donor at least 60 years old with stage I lung adenocarcinoma. This chain's CDR3 is CASRRTGDQPQHF. For the CDR3, the DNA is TGTGCCAGCAGGCGGACAGGTGATCAGCCCCAGCATTTT.